The source of this T cell receptor beta chain is a study of Ad26.COV2.S vaccination and SARS-CoV-2 variants. Study observations and caveats: Measures of TCR breadth and depth may have fallen short of total T cell responses. Placebo and vaccine recipients had non-spike TCR breadth that was similar. Vaccine recipients showed a spike-specific TCR breadth that was higher than in placebo recipients.

TCRdb keeps only in-frame clones here, not all; method: immunoSEQ multiplex PCR. This table has 350,000 to 500,000 clones, 90% appearing once. Treatment denoted: some 20 received Ad26.COV2.S at low or high dose, single or two shots; 5 received placebo; per-sample allocation not given. Sampling took place 63 days after the first vaccine or placebo injection. Wuhan-strain SARS-CoV-2 spike was expressed by the Ad26 vector that made up the vaccine. Worth noting for this clone: No antigen is known for it.

This specimen was peripheral blood, taken in a trial of Ad26.COV2.S vaccine versus placebo. This TCR was sampled from a person between 18 and 60 years old who received the Ad26.COV2.S COVID-19 vaccine or a placebo.

CDR3 sequence (DNA): TGTGCCAGCAGCTTGCGGACCTACGAGCAGTACTTC. It is translated as CASSLRTYEQYF. This chain joins TRBV5-5 and TRBJ2-7, with unresolved D. This CDR3 contains 12 residues. From germline, CDR1 is SGHKS and CDR2 YYEKEE (reference sequence). V was trimmed by 1 base and J by 2 bases, leaving 4 bases between them. The full variable domain, rest sourced from reference TRBV5-5 and TRBJ2-7, is DAGVTQSPTHLIKTRGQQVTLRCSPISGHKSVSWYQQVLGQGPQFIFQYYEKEERGRGNFPDRFSARQFPNYSSELNVNALLLGDSALYLCASSLRTYEQYFGPGTRLTVT.